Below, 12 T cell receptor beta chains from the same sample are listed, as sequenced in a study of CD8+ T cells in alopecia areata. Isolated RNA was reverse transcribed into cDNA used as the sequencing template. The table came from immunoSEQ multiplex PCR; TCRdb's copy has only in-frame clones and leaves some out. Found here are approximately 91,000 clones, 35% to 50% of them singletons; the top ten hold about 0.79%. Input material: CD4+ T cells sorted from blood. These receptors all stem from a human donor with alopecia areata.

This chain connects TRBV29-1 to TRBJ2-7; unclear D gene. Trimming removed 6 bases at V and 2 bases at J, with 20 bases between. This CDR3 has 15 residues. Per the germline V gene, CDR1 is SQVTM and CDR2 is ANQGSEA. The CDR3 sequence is CSVILPFPGPYEQYF. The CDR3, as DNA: TGCAGCGTCATTCTACCTTTCCCCGGTCCCTACGAGCAGTACTTC.

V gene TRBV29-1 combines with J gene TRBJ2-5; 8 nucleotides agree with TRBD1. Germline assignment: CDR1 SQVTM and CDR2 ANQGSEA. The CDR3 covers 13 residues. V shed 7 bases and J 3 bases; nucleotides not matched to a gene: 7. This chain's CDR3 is CSADGTGEETQYF. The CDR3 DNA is TGCAGCGCCGACGGGACAGGAGAAGAGACCCAGTACTTC.

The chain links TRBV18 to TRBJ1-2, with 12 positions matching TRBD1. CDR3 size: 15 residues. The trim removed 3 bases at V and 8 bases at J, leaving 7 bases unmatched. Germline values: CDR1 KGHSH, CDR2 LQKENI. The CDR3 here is CASSPSGTGGGGYTF. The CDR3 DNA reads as TGTGCCAGCTCACCCTCGGGGACAGGGGGCGGAGGCTACACCTTC.

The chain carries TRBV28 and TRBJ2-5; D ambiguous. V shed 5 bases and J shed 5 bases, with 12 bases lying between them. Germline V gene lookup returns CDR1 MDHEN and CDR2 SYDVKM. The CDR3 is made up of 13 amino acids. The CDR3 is CASSPPSLETQYF. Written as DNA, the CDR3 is TGTGCCAGCAGTCCTCCATCCCTTGAGACCCAGTACTTC.

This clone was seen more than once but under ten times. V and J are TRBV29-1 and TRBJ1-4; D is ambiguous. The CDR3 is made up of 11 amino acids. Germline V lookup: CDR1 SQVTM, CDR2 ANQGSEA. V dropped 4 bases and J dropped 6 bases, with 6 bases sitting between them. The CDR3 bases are TGCAGCGTTGTTAGAGATGAAAAACTGTTTTTT. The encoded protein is CSVVRDEKLFF.

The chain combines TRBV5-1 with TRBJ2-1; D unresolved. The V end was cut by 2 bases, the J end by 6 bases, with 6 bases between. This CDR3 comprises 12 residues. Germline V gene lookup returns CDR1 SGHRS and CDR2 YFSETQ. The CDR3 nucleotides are TGCGCCAGCAGCTTTGAATTCAATGAGCAGTTCTTC. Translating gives CASSFEFNEQFF.

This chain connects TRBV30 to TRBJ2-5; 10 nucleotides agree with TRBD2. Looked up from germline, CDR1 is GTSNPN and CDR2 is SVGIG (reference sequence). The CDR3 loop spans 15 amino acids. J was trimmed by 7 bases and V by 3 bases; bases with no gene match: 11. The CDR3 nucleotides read TGTGCCTGGAGATTAGTACTAGCGGGGCGTATGACCCAGTACTTC. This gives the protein CAWRLVLAGRMTQYF. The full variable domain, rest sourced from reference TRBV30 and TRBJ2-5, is SQTIHQWPATLVQPVGSPLSLECTVEGTSNPNLYWYRQAAGRGLQLLFYSVGIGQISSEVPQNLSASRPQDRQFILSSKKLLLSDSGFYLCAWRLVLAGRMTQYFGPGTRLLVL.

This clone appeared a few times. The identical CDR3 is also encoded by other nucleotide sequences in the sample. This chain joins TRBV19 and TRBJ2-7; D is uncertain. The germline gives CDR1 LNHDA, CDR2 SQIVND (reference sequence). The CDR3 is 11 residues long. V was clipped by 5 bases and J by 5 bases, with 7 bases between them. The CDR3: CASSRWNEQYF. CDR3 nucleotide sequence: TGTGCCAGTAGTCGCTGGAACGAGCAGTACTTC.

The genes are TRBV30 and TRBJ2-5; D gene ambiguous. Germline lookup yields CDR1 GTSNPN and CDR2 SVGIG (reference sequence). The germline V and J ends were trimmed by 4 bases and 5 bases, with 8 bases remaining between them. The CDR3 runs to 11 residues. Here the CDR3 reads CAWKVGETQYF. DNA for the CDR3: TGTGCCTGGAAAGTGGGGGAGACCCAGTACTTC.

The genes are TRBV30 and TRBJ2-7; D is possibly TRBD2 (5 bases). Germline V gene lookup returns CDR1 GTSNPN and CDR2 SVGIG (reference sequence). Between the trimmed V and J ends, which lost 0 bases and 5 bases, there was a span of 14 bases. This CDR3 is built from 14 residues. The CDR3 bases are TGTGCCTGGAGTGTACCCGGGCGGGTGAACGAGCAGTACTTC. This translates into CAWSVPGRVNEQYF. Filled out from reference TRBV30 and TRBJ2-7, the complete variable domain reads SQTIHQWPATLVQPVGSPLSLECTVEGTSNPNLYWYRQAAGRGLQLLFYSVGIGQISSEVPQNLSASRPQDRQFILSSKKLLLSDSGFYLCAWSVPGRVNEQYFGPGTRLTVT.

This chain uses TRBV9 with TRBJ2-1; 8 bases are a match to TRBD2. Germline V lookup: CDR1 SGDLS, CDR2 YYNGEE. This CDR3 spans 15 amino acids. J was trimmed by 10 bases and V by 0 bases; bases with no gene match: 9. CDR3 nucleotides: TGTGCCAGCAGCGTAGAACTAGCGGTCGTCGGAGAGCAGTTCTTC. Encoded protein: CASSVELAVVGEQFF.

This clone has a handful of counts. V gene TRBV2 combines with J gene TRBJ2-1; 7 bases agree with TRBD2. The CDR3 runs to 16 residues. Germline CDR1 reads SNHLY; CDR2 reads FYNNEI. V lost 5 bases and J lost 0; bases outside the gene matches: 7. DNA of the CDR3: TGTGCCAGCAGTCGATCGGGACTAAGCTCCTACAATGAGCAGTTCTTC. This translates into CASSRSGLSSYNEQFF.